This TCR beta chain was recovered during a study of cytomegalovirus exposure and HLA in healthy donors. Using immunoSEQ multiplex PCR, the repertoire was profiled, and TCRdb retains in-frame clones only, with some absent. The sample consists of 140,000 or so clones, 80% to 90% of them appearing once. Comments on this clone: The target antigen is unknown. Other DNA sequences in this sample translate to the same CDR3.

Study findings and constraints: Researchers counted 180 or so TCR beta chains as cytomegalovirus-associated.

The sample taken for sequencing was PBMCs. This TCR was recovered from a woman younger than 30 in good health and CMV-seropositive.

The CDR3 nucleotides read TGCGCCAGCAGCTTAACAGGGGTGAACACTGAAGCTTTCTTT. Its protein product is CASSLTGVNTEAFF. The chain combines TRBV5-1 with TRBJ1-1, with 7 nucleotides matching TRBD1. Germline V gene lookup returns CDR1 SGHRS and CDR2 YFSETQ. With V trimmed by 2 bases and J by 0 bases, 1 base remained unmatched. The CDR3 is 14 residues long.